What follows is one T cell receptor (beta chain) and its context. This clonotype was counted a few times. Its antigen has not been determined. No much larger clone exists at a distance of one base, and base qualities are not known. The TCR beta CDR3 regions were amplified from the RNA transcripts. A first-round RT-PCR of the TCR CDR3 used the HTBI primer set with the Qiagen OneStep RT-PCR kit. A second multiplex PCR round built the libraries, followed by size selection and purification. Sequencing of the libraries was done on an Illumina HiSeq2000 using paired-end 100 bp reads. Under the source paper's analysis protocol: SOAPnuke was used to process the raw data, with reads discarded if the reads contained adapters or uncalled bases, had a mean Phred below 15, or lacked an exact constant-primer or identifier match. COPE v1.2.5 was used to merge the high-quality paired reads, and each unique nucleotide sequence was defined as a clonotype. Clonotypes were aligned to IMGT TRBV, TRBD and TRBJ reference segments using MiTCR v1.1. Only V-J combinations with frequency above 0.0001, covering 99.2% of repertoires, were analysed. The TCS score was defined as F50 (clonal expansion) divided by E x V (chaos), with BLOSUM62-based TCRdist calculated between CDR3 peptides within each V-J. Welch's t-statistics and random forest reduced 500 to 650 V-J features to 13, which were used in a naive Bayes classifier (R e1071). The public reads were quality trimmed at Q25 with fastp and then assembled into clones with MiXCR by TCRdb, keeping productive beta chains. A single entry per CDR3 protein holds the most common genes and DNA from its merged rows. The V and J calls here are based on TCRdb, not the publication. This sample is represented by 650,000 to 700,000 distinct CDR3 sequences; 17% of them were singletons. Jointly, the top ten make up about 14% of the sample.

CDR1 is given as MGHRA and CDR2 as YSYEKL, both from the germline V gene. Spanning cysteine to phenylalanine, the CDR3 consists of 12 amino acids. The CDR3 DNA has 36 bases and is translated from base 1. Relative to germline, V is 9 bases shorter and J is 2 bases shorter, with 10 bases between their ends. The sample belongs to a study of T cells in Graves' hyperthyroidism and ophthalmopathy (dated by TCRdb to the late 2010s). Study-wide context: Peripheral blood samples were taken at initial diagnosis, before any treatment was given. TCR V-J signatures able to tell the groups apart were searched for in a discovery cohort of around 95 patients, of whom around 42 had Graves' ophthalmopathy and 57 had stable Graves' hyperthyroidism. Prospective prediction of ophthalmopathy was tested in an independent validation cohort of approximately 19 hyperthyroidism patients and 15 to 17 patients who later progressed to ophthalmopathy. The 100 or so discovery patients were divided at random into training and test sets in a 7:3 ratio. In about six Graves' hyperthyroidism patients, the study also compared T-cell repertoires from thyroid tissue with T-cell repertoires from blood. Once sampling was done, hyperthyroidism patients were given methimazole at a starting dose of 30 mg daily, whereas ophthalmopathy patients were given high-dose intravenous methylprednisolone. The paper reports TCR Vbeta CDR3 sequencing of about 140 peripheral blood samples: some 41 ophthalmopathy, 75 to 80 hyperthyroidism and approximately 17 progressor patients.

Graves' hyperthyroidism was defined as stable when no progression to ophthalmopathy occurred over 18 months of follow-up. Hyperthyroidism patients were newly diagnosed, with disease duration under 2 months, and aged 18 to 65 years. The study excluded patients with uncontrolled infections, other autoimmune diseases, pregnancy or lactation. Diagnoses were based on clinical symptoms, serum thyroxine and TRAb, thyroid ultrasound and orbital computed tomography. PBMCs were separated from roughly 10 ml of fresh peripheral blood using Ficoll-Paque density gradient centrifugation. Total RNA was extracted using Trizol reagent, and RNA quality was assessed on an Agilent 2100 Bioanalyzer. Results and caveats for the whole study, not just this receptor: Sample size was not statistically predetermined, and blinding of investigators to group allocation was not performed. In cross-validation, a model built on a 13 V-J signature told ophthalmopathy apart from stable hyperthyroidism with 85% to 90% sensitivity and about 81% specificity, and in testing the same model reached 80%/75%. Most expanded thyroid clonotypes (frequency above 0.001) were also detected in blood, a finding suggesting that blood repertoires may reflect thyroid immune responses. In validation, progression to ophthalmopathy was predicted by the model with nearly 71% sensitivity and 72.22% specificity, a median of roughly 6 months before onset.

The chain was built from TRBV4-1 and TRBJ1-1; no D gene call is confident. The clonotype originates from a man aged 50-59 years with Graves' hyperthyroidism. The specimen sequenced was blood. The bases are TGCGCCAGTTCGGCCGACAACACTGAAGCTTTCTTT. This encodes CASSADNTEAFF.